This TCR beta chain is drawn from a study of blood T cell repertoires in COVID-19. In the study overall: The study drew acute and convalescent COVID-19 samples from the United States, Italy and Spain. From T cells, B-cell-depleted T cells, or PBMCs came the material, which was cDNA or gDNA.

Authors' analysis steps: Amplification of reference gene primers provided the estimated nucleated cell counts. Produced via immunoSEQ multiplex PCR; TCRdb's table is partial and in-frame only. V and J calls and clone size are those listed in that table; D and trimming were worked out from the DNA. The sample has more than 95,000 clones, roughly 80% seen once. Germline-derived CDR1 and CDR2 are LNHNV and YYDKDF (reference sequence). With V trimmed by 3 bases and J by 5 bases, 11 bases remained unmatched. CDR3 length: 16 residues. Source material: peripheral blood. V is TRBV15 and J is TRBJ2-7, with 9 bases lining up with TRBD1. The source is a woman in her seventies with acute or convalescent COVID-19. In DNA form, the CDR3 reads TGTGCCACCAGCAGCGAACAGGGGGCGAGGTCCAACGAGCAGTACTTC. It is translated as CATSSEQGARSNEQYF. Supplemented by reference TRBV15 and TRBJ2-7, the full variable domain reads DAMVIQNPRYQVTQFGKPVTLSCSQTLNHNVMYWYQQKSSQAPKLLFHYYDKDFNNEADTPDNFQSRRPNTSFCFLDIRSPGLGDTAMYLCATSSEQGARSNEQYFGPGTRLTVT.